One TCR beta chain is described in this entry. Its antigen is not identified. These data come from a study of T cell responses to AZD1222 COVID-19 vaccine. Generated by immunoSEQ multiplex PCR, the TCRdb table keeps only in-frame clones and is missing some. This table has roughly 120,000 clones, around 83% appearing once. Overall study findings and caveats: CD4 TCRs associated with vaccination spanned spike, dominating at 160-218 and 743-854. It should be noted that donors were predominantly white British and more often female, and clonal diversity was possibly underestimated. Once two AZD1222 doses were given, Spike-specific TCR breadth and depth went up.

Trimming removed 8 bases from V and 0 bases from J, with 14 bases in between. The length of the CDR3 is 15 residues. From germline, CDR1 is MDHEN and CDR2 SYDVKM. This clonotype was sampled from an adult who received the AZD1222 COVID-19 vaccine. The material was peripheral blood, obtained 28 days after the second AZD1222 dose. This rearrangement joins TRBV28 to TRBJ1-3; D unresolved. CDR3 sequence (DNA): TGTGCCAGCCTCACGCGCCTGAGCTCTGGAAACACCATATATTTT. This sequence encodes CASLTRLSSGNTIYF.